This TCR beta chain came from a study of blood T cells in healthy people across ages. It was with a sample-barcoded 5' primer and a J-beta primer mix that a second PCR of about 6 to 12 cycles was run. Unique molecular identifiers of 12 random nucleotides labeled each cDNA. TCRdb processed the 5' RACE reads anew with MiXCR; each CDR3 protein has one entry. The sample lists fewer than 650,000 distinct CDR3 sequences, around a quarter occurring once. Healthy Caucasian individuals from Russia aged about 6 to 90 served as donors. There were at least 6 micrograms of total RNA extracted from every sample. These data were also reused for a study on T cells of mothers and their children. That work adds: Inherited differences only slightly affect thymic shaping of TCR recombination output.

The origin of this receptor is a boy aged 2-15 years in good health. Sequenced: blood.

The CDR3 DNA is TGTGCCAGCAGCCCTCGACTAGCGGGGGGCCCCGGGGGTGAGCAGTTCTTC. It codes for CASSPRLAGGPGGEQFF. The chain links TRBV7-2 to TRBJ2-5; TRBD2 matches at 13 bases. The J call may be in error: the DNA end matches TRBJ2-1 better. The CDR3 runs 17 residues. The germline gives CDR1 SGHTA, CDR2 FQGNSA.